This T cell receptor beta chain comes out of a study of T-cell reconstitution after alpha-beta-depleted transplantation in children (dated by TCRdb to the mid-2010s). In the study overall: T-cell immune reconstitution after TCRalphabeta/CD19-depleted allogeneic hematopoietic cell transplantation in children was quantitatively tracked in the study by means of TCR repertoire profiling.

The receptor library was made with PCR. The sequencer was an Illumina HiSeq 2500. TCR libraries were prepared with molecular barcoding, using unique molecular identifiers to normalize TCRbeta repertoire quantification. Clones were called with MiXCR by TCRdb after fastp trimmed the public reads at Q25, and only in-frame beta chains were retained. Every CDR3 protein is listed once, alongside the most common genes and DNA of its rows. The sample table contains some 80,000 distinct CDR3 sequences; only one count was recorded for 15% to 20% of them. Clones ranked in the top ten supply approximately 55% of the sample. This sample's treatment or condition label indicates: allogeneic hematopoietic cell transplantation with graft depleted of TCRalphabeta T cells and CD19 B cells. Transplant recipients were children who received TCRalphabeta/CD19-depleted allogeneic hematopoietic cell grafts. Overall study outcomes, separate from this receptor: Hyperexpanded clone frequencies declined over subsequent months; after one year, T-cell counts and TCRbeta diversity were mostly attributed to newly produced T cells. The high TCRbeta diversity at day 60 in some patients was ascribed to recipient T cells and intrathymic progenitors that had survived conditioning. The apparently early recovery of alphabetaT-cell counts about two months after transplant reportedly depended on only several hundred rapidly expanded clones that came from non-depleted graft cells.

This clonotype was seen a few times. Its antigen is still unknown. Base qualities were left out, and no much larger clone turns up one base away. V is clipped by 2 bases and J by 1 base, and the sequence between their germline boundaries is 3 bases long. Sequences GTSNPN (CDR1) and SVGIG (CDR2) are obtained from the germline V gene (reference sequence). The CDR3 measures 11 amino acids from cysteine to phenylalanine. Of all the DNA, just the CDR3 is kept, 33 bases in frame from base 1. The material was PBMCs, mostly from graft donor cells, obtained 360 days after TCRalphabeta/CD19-depleted stem cell transplant. The chain couples TRBV30 to TRBJ2-7; no D gene call is confident. The TCR was taken from a male patient aged 2 to 10 who had a stem cell transplant for acute lymphoblastic leukemia, so the T cells may come from the graft donor. The CDR3 amino acid sequence is: CAWSSSYEQYF. The DNA is as follows: TGTGCCTGGAGTTCGTCCTACGAGCAGTACTTC.